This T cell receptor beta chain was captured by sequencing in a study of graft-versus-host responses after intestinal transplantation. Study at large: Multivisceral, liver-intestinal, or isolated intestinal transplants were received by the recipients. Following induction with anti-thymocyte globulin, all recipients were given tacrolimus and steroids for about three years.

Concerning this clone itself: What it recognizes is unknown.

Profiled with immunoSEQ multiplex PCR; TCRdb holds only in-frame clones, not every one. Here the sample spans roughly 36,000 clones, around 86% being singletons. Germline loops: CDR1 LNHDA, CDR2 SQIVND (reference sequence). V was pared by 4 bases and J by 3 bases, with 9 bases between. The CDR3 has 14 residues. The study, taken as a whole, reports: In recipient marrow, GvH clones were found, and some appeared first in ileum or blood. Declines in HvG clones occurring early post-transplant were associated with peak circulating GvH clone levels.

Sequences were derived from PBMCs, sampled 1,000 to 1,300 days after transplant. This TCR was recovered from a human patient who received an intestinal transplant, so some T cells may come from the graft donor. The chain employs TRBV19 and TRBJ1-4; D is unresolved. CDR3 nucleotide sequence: TGTGCCAGTAGTAAATCTTACGCTAATGAAAAACTGTTTTTT. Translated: CASSKSYANEKLFF.